This paragraph covers one T cell receptor beta chain sequence. Assay used: immunoSEQ multiplex PCR; TCRdb lists only in-frame clones, some missing. Of fewer than 500,000 clones in the sample, roughly 90% are singletons; the top ten hold around 0.7%. These data are taken from a study of blood T cell repertoires in COVID-19. About the research overall: The United States, Italy and Spain supplied acute and convalescent COVID-19 samples. PBMCs, B-cell-depleted T cells, or T cells were the source of the cDNA or gDNA that made up the material.

Living in 24 US areas, the participants were between 18 and 89 years of age. Cohort 3 donors were reported recovered after two negative PCRs, clearance, or symptom resolution. The CDR3 is 17 amino acids. The V end was cut by 1 base, the J end by 2 bases, with 17 bases between. From germline, CDR1 is LNHDA and CDR2 SQIVND (reference sequence). This TCR derives from a woman between 18 and 29 years old who had recovered from COVID-19. This rearrangement joins TRBV19 to TRBJ2-5, with a tentative D call TRBD2 (7 bases). Sequenced input: PBMCs or T cells enriched from blood (not recorded which). Here the CDR3 reads CASSIGALRGAQETQYF. In DNA, the CDR3 is TGTGCCAGTAGTATAGGGGCCCTACGGGGGGCACAAGAGACCCAGTACTTC.